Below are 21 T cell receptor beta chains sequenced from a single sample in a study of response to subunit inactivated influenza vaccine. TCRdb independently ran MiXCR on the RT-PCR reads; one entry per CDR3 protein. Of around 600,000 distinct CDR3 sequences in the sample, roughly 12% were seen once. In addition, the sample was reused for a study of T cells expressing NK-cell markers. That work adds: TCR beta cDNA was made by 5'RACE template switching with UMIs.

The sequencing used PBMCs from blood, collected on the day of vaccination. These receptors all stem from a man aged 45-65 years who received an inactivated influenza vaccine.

The CDR3 DNA is TGTGCCAGCAGCGGGGCTCGTCTAGCGGCCCAAGAGACCCAGTACTTC. Residues: CASSGARLAAQETQYF. The chain is built from TRBV7-9 and TRBJ2-5; 7 bases match TRBD2. Trimming took 5 bases from V and 1 from J; bases not matched to a gene: 10. The CDR3 totals 16 residues. Germline CDR1 reads SEHNR; CDR2 reads FQNEAQ (reference sequence).

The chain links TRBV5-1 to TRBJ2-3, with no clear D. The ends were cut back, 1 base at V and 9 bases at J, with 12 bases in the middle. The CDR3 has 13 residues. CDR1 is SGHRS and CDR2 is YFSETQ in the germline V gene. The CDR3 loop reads CASSLSGPETQYF. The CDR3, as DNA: TGCGCCAGCAGCTTGTCCGGACCTGAAACGCAGTATTTT.

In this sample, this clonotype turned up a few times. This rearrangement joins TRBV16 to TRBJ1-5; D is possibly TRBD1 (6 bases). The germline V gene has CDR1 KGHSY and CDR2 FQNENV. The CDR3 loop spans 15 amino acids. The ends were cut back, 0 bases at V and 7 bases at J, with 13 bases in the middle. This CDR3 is CASSQSGGRGQPQHF. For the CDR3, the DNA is TGTGCCAGCAGCCAATCTGGCGGCAGGGGACAGCCCCAGCATTTT.

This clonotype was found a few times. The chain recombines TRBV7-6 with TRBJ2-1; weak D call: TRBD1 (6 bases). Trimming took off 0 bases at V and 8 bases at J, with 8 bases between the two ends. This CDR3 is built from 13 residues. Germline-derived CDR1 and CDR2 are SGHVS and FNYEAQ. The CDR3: CASSLARGYEQFF. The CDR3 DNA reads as TGTGCCAGCAGCTTAGCGAGGGGGTATGAGCAGTTCTTC. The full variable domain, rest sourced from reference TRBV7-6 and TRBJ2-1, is GAGVSQSPRYKVTKRGQDVALRCDPISGHVSLYWYRQALGQGPEFLTYFNYEAQQDKSGLPNDRFSAERPEGSISTLTIQRTEQRDSAMYRCASSLARGYEQFFGPGTRLTVL.

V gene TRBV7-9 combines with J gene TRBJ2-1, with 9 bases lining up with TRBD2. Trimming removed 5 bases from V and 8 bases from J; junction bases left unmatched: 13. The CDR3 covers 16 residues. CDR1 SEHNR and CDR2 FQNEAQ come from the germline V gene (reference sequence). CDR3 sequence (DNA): TGTGCCAGCAGCCCAGTAGGGCTAGCGGGGAGGTATGAGCAGTTCTTC. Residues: CASSPVGLAGRYEQFF.

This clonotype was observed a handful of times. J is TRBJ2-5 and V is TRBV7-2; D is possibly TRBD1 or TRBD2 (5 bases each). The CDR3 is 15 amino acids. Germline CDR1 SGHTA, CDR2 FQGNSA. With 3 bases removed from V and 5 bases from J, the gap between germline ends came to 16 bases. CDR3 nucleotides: TGTGCCAGCAGCTTTGGGACGGGATGGGGGGAGACCCAGTACTTC. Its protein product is CASSFGTGWGETQYF.

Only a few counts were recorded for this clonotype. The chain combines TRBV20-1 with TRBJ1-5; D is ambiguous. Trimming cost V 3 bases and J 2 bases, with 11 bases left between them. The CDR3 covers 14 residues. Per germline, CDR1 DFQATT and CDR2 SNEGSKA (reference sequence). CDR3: CSASVFQGNQPQHF. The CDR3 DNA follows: TGCAGTGCTAGTGTTTTCCAGGGCAATCAGCCCCAGCATTTT.

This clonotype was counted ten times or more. The CDR3: CASSYQDRVDEQFF. DNA of the CDR3: TGTGCCAGCAGTTACCAGGACAGGGTCGATGAGCAGTTCTTC. This sequence joins TRBV6-5 and TRBJ2-1, with 8 nucleotides matching TRBD1. V shed 2 bases, J shed 8 bases, and the junction held 5 bases outside the gene matches. The length of the CDR3 is 14 residues. Per germline, CDR1 MNHEY and CDR2 SVGAGI.

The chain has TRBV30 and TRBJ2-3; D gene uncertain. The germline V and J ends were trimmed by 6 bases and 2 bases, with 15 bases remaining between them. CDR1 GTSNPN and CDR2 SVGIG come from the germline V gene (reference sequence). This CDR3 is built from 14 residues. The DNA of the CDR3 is TGTGCCTGTGGAAAAGGCTCCTCCACAGATACGCAGTATTTT. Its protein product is CACGKGSSTDTQYF. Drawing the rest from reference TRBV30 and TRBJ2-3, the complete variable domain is SQTIHQWPATLVQPVGSPLSLECTVEGTSNPNLYWYRQAAGRGLQLLFYSVGIGQISSEVPQNLSASRPQDRQFILSSKKLLLSDSGFYLCACGKGSSTDTQYFGPGTRLTVL.

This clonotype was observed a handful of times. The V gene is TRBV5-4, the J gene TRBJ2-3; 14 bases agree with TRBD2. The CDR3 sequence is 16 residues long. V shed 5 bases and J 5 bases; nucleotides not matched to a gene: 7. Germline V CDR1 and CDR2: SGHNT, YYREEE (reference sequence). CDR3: CASSPTSGRAVDTQYF. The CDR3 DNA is TGTGCCAGCAGTCCGACTAGCGGGAGGGCTGTAGATACGCAGTATTTT.

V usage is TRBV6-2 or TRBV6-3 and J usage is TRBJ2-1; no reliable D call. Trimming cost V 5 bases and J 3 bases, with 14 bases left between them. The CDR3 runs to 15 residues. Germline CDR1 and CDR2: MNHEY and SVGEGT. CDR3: CASSHRRPNYNEQFF. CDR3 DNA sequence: TGTGCCAGCAGTCACCGTAGGCCTAACTACAATGAGCAGTTCTTC.

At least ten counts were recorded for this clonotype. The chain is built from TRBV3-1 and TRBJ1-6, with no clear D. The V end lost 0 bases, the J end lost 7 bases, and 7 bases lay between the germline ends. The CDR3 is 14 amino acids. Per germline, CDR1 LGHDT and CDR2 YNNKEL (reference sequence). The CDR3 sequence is CASSQDLSNSPLHF. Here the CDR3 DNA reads TGTGCCAGCAGCCAAGATCTATCAAATTCACCCCTCCACTTT. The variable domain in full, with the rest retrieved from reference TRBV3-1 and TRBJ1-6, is DTAVSQTPKYLVTQMGNDKSIKCEQNLGHDTMYWYKQDSKKFLKIMFSYNNKELIINETVPNRFSPKSPDKAHLNLHINSLELGDSAVYFCASSQDLSNSPLHFGNGTRLTVT.

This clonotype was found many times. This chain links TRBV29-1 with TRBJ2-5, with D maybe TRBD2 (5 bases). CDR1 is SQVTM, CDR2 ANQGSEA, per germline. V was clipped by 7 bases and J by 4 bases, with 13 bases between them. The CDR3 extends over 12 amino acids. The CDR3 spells CSATLGIETQYF. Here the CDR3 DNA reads TGCAGCGCGACTCTCGGGATAGAGACCCAGTACTTC.

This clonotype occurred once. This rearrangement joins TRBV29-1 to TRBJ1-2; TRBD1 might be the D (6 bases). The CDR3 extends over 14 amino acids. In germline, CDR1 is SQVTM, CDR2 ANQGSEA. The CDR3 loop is CRPMRGALDYGYTF. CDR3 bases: TGCAGACCTATGAGGGGGGCGCTTGACTATGGCTACACCTTC.

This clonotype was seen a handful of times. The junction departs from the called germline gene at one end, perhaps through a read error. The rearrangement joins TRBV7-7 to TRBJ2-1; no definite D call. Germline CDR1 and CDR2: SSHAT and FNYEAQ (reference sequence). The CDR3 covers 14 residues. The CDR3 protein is CASSLGPENNEQFF. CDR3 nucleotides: TGTGCTAGCAGCTTAGGTCCGGAGAACAATGAGCAGTTCTTC.

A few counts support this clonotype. The CDR3: CASSSGQAPNEKLFF. CDR3 coding DNA: TGTGCCAGCAGCTCCGGACAGGCACCTAATGAAAAACTGTTTTTT. The chain links TRBV28 to TRBJ1-4; 7 bases fit TRBD1. The CDR3 has 15 amino acids. CDR1 and CDR2 (germline): MDHEN, SYDVKM. J was trimmed by 3 bases and V by 6 bases; bases with no gene match: 7.

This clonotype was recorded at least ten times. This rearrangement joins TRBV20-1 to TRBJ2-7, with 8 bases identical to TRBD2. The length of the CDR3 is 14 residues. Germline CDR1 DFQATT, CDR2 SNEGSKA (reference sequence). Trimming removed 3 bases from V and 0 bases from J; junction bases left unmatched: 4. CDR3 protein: CSARGLEFSYEQYF. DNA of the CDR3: TGCAGTGCTAGGGGACTAGAATTCTCCTACGAGCAGTACTTC.

The CDR3 spells CSVDSGGPGNEQFF. In DNA form, the CDR3 reads TGCAGCGTTGACTCCGGGGGACCCGGGAATGAGCAGTTCTTC. The chain recombines TRBV29-1 with TRBJ2-1, with a weak D call TRBD2 (6 bases). The V end lost 3 bases, the J end lost 7 bases, and 16 bases lay between the germline ends. Per germline, CDR1 SQVTM and CDR2 ANQGSEA. There are 14 residues in the CDR3.

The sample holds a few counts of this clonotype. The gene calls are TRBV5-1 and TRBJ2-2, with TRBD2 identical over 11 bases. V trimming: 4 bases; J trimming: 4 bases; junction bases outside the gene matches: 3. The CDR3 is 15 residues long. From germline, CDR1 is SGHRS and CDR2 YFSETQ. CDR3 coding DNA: TGCGCCAGCAGCGCGGGGACTAGCGGCACCGGGGAGCTGTTTTTT. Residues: CASSAGTSGTGELFF.

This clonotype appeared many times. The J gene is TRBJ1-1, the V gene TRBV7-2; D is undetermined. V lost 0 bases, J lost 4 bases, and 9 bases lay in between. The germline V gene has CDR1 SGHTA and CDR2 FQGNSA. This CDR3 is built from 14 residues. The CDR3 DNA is TGTGCCAGCAGCTTAGCCGGGGTGGGCACTGAAGCTTTCTTT. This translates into CASSLAGVGTEAFF.

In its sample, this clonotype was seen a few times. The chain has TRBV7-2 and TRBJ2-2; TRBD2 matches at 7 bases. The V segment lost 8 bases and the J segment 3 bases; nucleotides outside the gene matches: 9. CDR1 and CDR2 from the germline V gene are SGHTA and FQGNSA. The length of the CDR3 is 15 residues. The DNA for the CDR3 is TGTGCCAGCCAGATACGGGGGAGGGACACCGGGGAGCTGTTTTTT. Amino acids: CASQIRGRDTGELFF.